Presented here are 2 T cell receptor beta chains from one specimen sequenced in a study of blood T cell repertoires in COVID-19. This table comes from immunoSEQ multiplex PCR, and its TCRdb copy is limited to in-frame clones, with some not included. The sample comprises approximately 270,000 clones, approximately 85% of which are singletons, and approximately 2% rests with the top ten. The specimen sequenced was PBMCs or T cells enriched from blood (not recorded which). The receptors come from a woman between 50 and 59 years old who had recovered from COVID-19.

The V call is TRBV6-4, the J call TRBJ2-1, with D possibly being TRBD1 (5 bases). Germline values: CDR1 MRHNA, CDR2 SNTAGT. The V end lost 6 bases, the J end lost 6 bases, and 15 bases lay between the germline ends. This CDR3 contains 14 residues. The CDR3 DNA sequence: TGTGCCAGCAGACTCGACAGTTTCTCCAATGAGCAGTTCTTC. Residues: CASRLDSFSNEQFF.

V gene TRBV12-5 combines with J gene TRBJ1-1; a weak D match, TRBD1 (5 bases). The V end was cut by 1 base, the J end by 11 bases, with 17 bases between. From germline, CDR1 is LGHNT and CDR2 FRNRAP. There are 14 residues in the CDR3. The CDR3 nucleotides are TGTGCTAGTGGTTTGGGGACACAACCCTCAGGGGCTTTCTTT. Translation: CASGLGTQPSGAFF.